This T cell receptor beta chain originates from a study of cytomegalovirus exposure and HLA in healthy donors. The PCR was carried out with 60 Vbeta primers and 13 Jbeta primers. Sequenced by immunoSEQ multiplex PCR; TCRdb stores in-frame clones only, minus some. The table has around 200,000 clones, almost 80% seen once. Whole-study findings and limits: In vitro checks showed that a few CMV-associated chains really do target CMV antigens. Earlier findings revealed that most TCR beta V segments proved productive either about 87% or about 30% of the time. Owing to their indistinguishability, certain V segments, notably TRBV6-2 and TRBV6-3, were excluded.

Germline CDR1 and CDR2: MDHEN and SYDVKM. The CDR3 loop spans 13 amino acids. V shed 2 bases and J shed 7 bases, with 9 bases lying between them. About this clone: Its antigen is currently unknown.

The sequencing sample was made of PBMCs. This chain uses TRBV28 with TRBJ2-1; D not certain. This TCR came from a man between 18 and 35 years old in good health and CMV-seronegative. In DNA form, the CDR3 reads TGTGCCAGCAGTTTACAGGTTCGGAATGAGCAGTTCTTC. It translates to CASSLQVRNEQFF.